A selection of T cell receptor beta chains follows, all from one sample in a study of human T cells and chemical hapten exposure. A single record per CDR3 protein comes from TCRdb applying MiXCR to the RACE reads. Seen here are 100,000 to 150,000 distinct CDR3 sequences, roughly an eighth observed once, and the top ten hold 0.92%. The starting material was whole blood, obtained in connection with sensitization to the hapten diphenylcyclopropenone (DPC). These receptors originate from a man in his late teens or twenties with alopecia areata. Some clones in this sample may be carry-over from other donors' samples. CDR3s include the opening cysteine and the closing phenylalanine or tryptophan. D genes are given only for firm matches. Clone sizes are given selectively: once, few, many, or a class where the clone is expanded.

clone size: few; J gene: TRBJ1-1; D gene: TRBD1; V gene: TRBV19; CDR3 DNA: TGTGCCAGTGACAGGGGATCGCTGAACACTGAAGCTTTCTTT; CDR3 protein: CASDRGSLNTEAFF
clone size: .; J gene: TRBJ2-5; D gene: .; V gene: TRBV11-2; CDR3 DNA: TGTGCCAGCAGCTTAGCCTCACAAGAGACCCAGTACTTC; CDR3 protein: CASSLASQETQYF
clone size: .; J gene: TRBJ2-7; D gene: .; V gene: TRBV5-5; CDR3 DNA: TGTGCCAGCAGCCGGACCTTGCAGTACGAGCAGTACTTC; CDR3 protein: CASSRTLQYEQYF
clone size: few; J gene: TRBJ1-3; D gene: .; V gene: TRBV20-1; CDR3 DNA: TGCAGTGCTCAGGGGAGAGGGGGGATCTCTGGAAACACCATATATTTT; CDR3 protein: CSAQGRGGISGNTIYF
clone size: .; J gene: TRBJ2-5; D gene: .; V gene: TRBV4-1; CDR3 DNA: TGCGCCAGCAGCCAAGGGCCTGCGAGAGGGACAGAGACCCAGTACTTC; CDR3 protein: CASSQGPARGTETQYF
clone size: few; J gene: TRBJ2-3; D gene: TRBD1; V gene: TRBV25-1; CDR3 DNA: TGTGCCAGCAGGCCAGGGGGCCTCACAGATACGCAGTATTTT; CDR3 protein: CASRPGGLTDTQYF
clone size: few; J gene: TRBJ2-2; D gene: TRBD2; V gene: TRBV7-8; CDR3 DNA: TGTGCCAGCAACGCGGGGGCGAACACCGGGGAGCTGTTTTTT; CDR3 protein: CASNAGANTGELFF
clone size: .; J gene: TRBJ1-2; D gene: .; V gene: TRBV4-3; CDR3 DNA: TGCGCCAGCAGCCAAGATGCAGACCTGGTCTATGGCTACACCTTC; CDR3 protein: CASSQDADLVYGYTF
clone size: few; J gene: TRBJ1-3; D gene: .; V gene: TRBV28; CDR3 DNA: TGTGCCAGCAGTTCACAGGATACATTGGGATCTGGAAACACCATATATTTT; CDR3 protein: CASSSQDTLGSGNTIYF
clone size: .; J gene: TRBJ2-1; D gene: TRBD2; V gene: TRBV5-6; CDR3 DNA: TGTGCCAGCAGCTTCCCGGGACTAGCGGGGGCTGAACCCTACAATGAGCAGTTCTTC; CDR3 protein: CASSFPGLAGAEPYNEQFF
clone size: .; J gene: TRBJ2-1; D gene: .; V gene: TRBV5-1; CDR3 DNA: TGCGCCAGCAGCCTGGCCGGGACGGGGGGCCGAGAGAATGAGCAGTTCTTC; CDR3 protein: CASSLAGTGGRENEQFF
clone size: .; J gene: TRBJ2-7; D gene: TRBD1; V gene: TRBV18; CDR3 DNA: TGTGCCAGCTCCCAGGGAAAAGACAGGGGCTACGAGCAGTACTTC; CDR3 protein: CASSQGKDRGYEQYF
clone size: few; J gene: TRBJ2-2; D gene: .; V gene: TRBV9; CDR3 DNA: TGTGCCAGCAGTCATAGCACCGGGGAGCTGTTTTTT; CDR3 protein: CASSHSTGELFF
clone size: few; J gene: TRBJ1-2; D gene: .; V gene: TRBV10-3; CDR3 DNA: TGTGCCATCAGTGGGGAGCAAGGACGAGTTAACTATGGCTACACCTTC; CDR3 protein: CAISGEQGRVNYGYTF
clone size: .; J gene: TRBJ1-5; D gene: .; V gene: TRBV25-1; CDR3 DNA: TGTGCCAGCACCTCCGAAGGAGACCGCCGCAATCAGCCCCAGCATTTT; CDR3 protein: CASTSEGDRRNQPQHF
clone size: few; J gene: TRBJ2-3; D gene: .; V gene: TRBV29-1; CDR3 DNA: TGCAGCGTTGAGCCGATCACAGATACGCAGTATTTT; CDR3 protein: CSVEPITDTQYF
clone size: .; J gene: TRBJ2-1; D gene: TRBD2; V gene: TRBV29-1; CDR3 DNA: TGCAGCGTTTTAGCGGGGGCCTCCTACAATGAGCAGTTCTTC; CDR3 protein: CSVLAGASYNEQFF
clone size: few; J gene: TRBJ1-2; D gene: TRBD1; V gene: TRBV28; CDR3 DNA: TGTGCCAGCAGTTTTAGTGGGACAGGGGCTTATGGCTACACCTTC; CDR3 protein: CASSFSGTGAYGYTF
clone size: .; J gene: TRBJ2-2; D gene: TRBD2; V gene: TRBV5-1; CDR3 DNA: TGCGCCAGCAGCTCCGGGGGGACCGGGGAGCTGTTTTTT; CDR3 protein: CASSSGGTGELFF
clone size: .; J gene: TRBJ1-4; D gene: TRBD1; V gene: TRBV19; CDR3 DNA: TGTGCCAGTAGAGGCGAGGGACAGAGCGGGGAAAAACTGTTTTTT; CDR3 protein: CASRGEGQSGEKLFF
clone size: few; J gene: TRBJ1-1; D gene: TRBD1; V gene: TRBV20-1; CDR3 DNA: TGCAGTGCTAGCCTCCATTCAGGGGGCGTTATGAACACTGAAGCTTTCTTT; CDR3 protein: CSASLHSGGVMNTEAFF
clone size: .; J gene: TRBJ2-1; D gene: .; V gene: TRBV20-1; CDR3 DNA: TGCAGTGCTAGTACTCGCCCCCCCCGAGACAATGAGCAGTTCTTC; CDR3 protein: CSASTRPPRDNEQFF
clone size: few; J gene: TRBJ2-1; D gene: TRBD1; V gene: TRBV6-2/TRBV6-3; CDR3 DNA: TGTGCCAGCAGTCGGACAGGAGATTACAATGAGCAGTTCTTC; CDR3 protein: CASSRTGDYNEQFF
clone size: few; J gene: TRBJ2-5; D gene: .; V gene: TRBV7-2; CDR3 DNA: TGTGCCAGCAGCTTACCAGCTGGGGAGACCCAGTACTTC; CDR3 protein: CASSLPAGETQYF